The clone carrying this T cell receptor beta chain was recorded at least ten times. Its antigen is as yet unknown. Germline V CDR1 and CDR2: SGHKS, YYEKEE (reference sequence). The V and J ends lost 0 bases and 2 bases, in that order; junction bases with no gene match: 3. The CDR3 contains 15 residues. An expansion of CD8+CD57+ cells by flow cytometry had been shown in patients chosen for sequencing. The source of the sample is a study of CD8+CD57+ T cells in acquired aplastic anemia. Whole-study context: The DNA of sorted CD4+ and CD8+ cells averaged roughly 3 ug. Study-wide findings and caveats: Patients had approximately 29 CD8+ CDR3 sequences in common with controls (the shared set).

Profiling of TCR beta VDJ combinations and CDR3 sequences used genomic DNA as template. One entry per CDR3 protein results from TCRdb running MiXCR on the reads. Of 150,000 to 200,000 distinct CDR3 sequences listed, around 48% are singletons. The clonotype was recovered from a human donor with aplastic anemia. This rearrangement joins TRBV5-5 to TRBJ2-3, with 7 positions matching TRBD2. The sample consisted of sorted CD4+, CD8+, or CD8+CD57+ T cells (not recorded which) from PBMCs. The CDR3 sequence: CASSLGDYHTDTQYF. CDR3 coding DNA: TGTGCCAGCAGCTTGGGGGACTACCACACAGATACGCAGTATTTT.